This TCR beta chain is drawn from a study of Graves' ophthalmopathy and Graves' hyperthyroidism. Per germline, CDR1 SGHTA and CDR2 FQGNSA. The CDR3 is made up of 14 amino acids. V lost 8 bases to trimming and J lost 1 base, with 14 bases between them. CDR3 regions of TCR beta were amplified from RNA transcripts. HTBI primers were used in a first-round RT-PCR, which preceded a second-round multiplex PCR. TCRdb reprocessed the multiplex PCR reads via MiXCR and lists one record per CDR3 protein. The table has 1 million to 1.3 million distinct CDR3 sequences, less than 45% seen once. This clonotype was detected ten times or more.

The specimen was peripheral blood or thyroid tissue (not recorded which). The chain recombines TRBV7-2 with TRBJ2-5; tentatively, D is TRBD1 (6 bases). The receptor's source is an adult man with Graves' hyperthyroidism. The CDR3 region is CASSPRTAQETQYF. DNA for the CDR3: TGTGCCAGCTCACCACGGACAGCCCAAGAGACCCAGTACTTC.